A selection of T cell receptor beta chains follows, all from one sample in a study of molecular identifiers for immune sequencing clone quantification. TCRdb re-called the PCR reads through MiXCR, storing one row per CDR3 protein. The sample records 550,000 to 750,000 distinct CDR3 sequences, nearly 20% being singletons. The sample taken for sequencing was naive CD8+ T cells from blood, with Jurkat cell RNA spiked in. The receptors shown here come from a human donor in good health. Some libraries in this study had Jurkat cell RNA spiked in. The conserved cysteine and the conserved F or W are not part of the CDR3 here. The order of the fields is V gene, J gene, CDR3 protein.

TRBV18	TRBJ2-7	ASSPPQGASYERY
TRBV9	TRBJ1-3	ASSDDREGNTIY
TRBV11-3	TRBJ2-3	ASSRGETSTDTQY
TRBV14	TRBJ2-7	ASSQDLGANVKY
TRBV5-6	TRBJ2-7	ASSTDTLAGRVYEQY
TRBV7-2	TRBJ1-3	ASSLVLGGAFENTIY
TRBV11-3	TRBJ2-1	ASSLGQGSGYEQF
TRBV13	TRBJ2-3	ASSLLGRADTQY
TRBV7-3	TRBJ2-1	ASSSELAGAPYNEQF
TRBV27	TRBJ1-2	ASSLGGRGYGYT
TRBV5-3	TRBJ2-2	ASSPEVRADTGELF
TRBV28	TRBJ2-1	ASSLSTSRTYNEQF
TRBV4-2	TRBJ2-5	ASSQDLEETQY
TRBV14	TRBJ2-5	ASSQVLAGLQETQY
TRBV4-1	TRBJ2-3	ASSLWVADTQY
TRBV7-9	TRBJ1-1	ASSLRQGQNTEAF
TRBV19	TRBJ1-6	ASSIIAATGGIYNSPLH
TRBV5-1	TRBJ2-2	ASSLAGRTGELF
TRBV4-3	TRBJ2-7	ASSQGPGIKYEQY
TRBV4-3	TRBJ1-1	ASSQQVGTEAF
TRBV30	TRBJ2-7	AWSGSGGVSYEQY
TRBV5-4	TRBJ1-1	ASSAETGTEAF
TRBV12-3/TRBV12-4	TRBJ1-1	ASSLAPSSMGLNTEAF
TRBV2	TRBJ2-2	ASSADYPVNTGELF
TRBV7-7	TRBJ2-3	ASSPYPGQQEDTQY
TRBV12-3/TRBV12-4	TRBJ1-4	ASSFEPGQGFYEKLF
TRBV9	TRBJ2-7	ASNVTGGPYEQY
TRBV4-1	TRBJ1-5	ASSQEAVPNPYQPQH
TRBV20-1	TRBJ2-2	SARASGRGYVSGELF
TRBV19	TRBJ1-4	ARKYRGVNEKLF
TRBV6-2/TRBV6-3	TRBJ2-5	ASSQWAGTQETQY
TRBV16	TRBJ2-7	ASSQSAPLGSSYEQY
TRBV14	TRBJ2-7	ASRKDSSYEQY
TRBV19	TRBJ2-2	ASSSWAAAGELF
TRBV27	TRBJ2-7	ASSSAQSYEQY
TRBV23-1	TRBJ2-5	ASSQSLAGALLKEETQY
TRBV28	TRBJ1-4	ASSQGLRPATNEKLF
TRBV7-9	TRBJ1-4	ASSSASGGFGEKLF